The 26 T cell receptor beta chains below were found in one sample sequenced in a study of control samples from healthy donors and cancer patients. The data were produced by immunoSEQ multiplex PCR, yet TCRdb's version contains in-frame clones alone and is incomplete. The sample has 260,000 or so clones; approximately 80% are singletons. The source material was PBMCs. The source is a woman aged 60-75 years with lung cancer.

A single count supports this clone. The CDR3: CATSRDPGLALNEQFF. Written as DNA, the CDR3 is TGTGCCACCAGCAGAGATCCGGGACTAGCGCTCAATGAGCAGTTCTTC. V usage is TRBV15 and J usage is TRBJ2-1; 10 positions agree with TRBD2. Germline V gene sequence: CDR1 LNHNV, CDR2 YYDKDF (reference sequence). Trimming cost V 0 bases and J 6 bases; bases outside gene matches: 5. This CDR3 is built from 16 residues. The full variable domain, rest sourced from reference TRBV15 and TRBJ2-1, is DAMVIQNPRYQVTQFGKPVTLSCSQTLNHNVMYWYQQKSSQAPKLLFHYYDKDFNNEADTPDNFQSRRPNTSFCFLDIRSPGLGDTAMYLCATSRDPGLALNEQFFGPGTRLTVL.

CDR3 nucleotides: TGTGCCAGCAGCCCCCGCTTCACCTATGGCTACACCTTC. Translation gives CASSPRFTYGYTF. This chain uses TRBV14 with TRBJ1-2; D gene uncertain. CDR1 and CDR2 from the germline V gene are SGHDN and FVKESK. The CDR3 sequence is 13 residues long. V was shortened by 4 bases and J by 4 bases, with 10 bases between the two germline ends.

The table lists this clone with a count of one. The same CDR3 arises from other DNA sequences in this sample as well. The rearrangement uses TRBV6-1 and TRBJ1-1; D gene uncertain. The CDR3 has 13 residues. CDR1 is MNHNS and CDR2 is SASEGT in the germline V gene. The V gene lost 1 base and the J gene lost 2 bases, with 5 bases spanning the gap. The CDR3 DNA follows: TGTGCCAGCAGTGAAGTCCAAAACACTGAAGCTTTCTTT. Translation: CASSEVQNTEAFF.

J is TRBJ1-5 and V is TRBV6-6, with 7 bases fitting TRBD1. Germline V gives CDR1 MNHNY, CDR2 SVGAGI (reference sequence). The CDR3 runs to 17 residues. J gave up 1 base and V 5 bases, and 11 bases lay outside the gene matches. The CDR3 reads CASSPNHRGWSNQPQHF. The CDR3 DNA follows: TGTGCCAGCAGTCCTAACCACAGGGGTTGGAGCAATCAGCCCCAGCATTTT.

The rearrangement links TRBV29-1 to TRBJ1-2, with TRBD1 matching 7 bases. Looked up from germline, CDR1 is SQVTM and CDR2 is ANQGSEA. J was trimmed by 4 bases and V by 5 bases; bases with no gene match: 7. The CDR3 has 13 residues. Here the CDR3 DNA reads TGCAGCGTTCTCCAGGGGGATCCCTATGGCTACACCTTC. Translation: CSVLQGDPYGYTF.

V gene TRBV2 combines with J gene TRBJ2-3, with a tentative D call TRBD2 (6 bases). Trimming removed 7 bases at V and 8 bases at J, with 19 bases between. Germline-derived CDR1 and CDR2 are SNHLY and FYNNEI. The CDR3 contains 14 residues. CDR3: CASKADPSGVTQYF. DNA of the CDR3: TGTGCCAGCAAGGCGGACCCTTCGGGAGTTACGCAGTATTTT.

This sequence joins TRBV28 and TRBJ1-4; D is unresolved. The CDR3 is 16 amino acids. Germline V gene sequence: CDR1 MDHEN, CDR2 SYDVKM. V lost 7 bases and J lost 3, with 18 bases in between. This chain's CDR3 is CASTWGGFQSNEKLFF. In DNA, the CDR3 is TGTGCCAGCACCTGGGGTGGCTTCCAGTCTAATGAAAAACTGTTTTTT.

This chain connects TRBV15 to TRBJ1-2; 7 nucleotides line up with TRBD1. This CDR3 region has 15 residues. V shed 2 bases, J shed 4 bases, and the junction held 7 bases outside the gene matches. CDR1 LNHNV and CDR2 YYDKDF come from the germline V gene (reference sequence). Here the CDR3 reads CATSRIGGAGYGYTF. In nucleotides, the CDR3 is TGTGCCACCAGCAGAATAGGGGGCGCCGGCTATGGCTACACCTTC.

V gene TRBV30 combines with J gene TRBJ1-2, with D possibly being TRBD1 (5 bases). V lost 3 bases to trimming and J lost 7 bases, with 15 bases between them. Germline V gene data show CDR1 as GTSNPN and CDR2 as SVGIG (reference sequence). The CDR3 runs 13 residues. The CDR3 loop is CAWRSRQGPGYTF. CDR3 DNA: TGTGCCTGGAGGTCTAGGCAGGGCCCTGGCTACACCTTC.

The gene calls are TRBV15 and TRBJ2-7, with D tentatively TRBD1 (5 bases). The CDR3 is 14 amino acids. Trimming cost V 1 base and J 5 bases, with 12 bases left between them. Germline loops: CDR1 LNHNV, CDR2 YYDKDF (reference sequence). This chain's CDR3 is CATSRAQGLDEQYF. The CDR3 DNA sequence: TGTGCCACCAGCAGAGCTCAGGGCCTGGACGAGCAGTACTTC.

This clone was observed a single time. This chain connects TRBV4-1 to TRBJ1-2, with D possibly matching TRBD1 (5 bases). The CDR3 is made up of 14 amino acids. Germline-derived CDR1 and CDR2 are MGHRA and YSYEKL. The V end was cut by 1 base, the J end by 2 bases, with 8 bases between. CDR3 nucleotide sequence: TGCGCCAGCAGCCAAGTATCAGGGAACTATGGCTACACCTTC. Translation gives CASSQVSGNYGYTF.

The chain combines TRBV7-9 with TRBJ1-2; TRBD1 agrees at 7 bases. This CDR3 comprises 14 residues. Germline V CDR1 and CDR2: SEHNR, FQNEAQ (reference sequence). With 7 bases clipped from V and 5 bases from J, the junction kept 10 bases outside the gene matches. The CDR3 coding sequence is TGTGCCAGCACCATTGGGACAGCCGAATATGGCTACACCTTC. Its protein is CASTIGTAEYGYTF.

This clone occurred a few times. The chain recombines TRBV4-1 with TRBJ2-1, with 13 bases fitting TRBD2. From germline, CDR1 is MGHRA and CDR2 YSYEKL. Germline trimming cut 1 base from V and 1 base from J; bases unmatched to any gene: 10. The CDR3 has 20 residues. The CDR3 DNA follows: TGCGCCAGCAGCCAAGGGCCGGGACTAGCGGGATTCAGTTCCTACAATGAGCAGTTCTTC. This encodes CASSQGPGLAGFSSYNEQFF.

The CDR3 nucleotides read TGTGCCATCAGTGAGTCGATGGGCGGGGGTCTGACCTACGAGCAGTACTTC. Encoded protein: CAISESMGGGLTYEQYF. This chain links TRBV10-3 with TRBJ2-7; 7 nucleotides match TRBD2. CDR1 ENHRY and CDR2 SYGVKD come from the germline V gene. CDR3 length: 17 amino acids. V was pared by 0 bases and J by 2 bases, with 10 bases of the junction left unmatched.

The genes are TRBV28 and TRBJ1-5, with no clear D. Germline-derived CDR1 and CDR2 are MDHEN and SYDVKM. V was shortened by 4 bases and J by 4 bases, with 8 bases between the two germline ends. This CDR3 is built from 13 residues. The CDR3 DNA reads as TGTGCCAGCAGTTCCGGTCGGAATCAGCCCCAGCATTTT. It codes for CASSSGRNQPQHF.

The CDR3 DNA reads as TGTGCCAGCAGCCAAGCGCTACATACCTTCAAAGAGACCCAGTACTTC. Protein product: CASSQALHTFKETQYF. This chain joins TRBV3-1 (or the pseudogene TRBV3-2) and TRBJ2-5; the D is unclear. V was cut by 1 base and J by 3 bases, with 15 bases left in between. The CDR3 is made up of 16 amino acids. Per germline, CDR1 LGHDT and CDR2 YNNKEL (reference sequence).

As DNA, the CDR3 is TGTGCCAGCAGTTTATCGTCCCAGAGCACAGATACGCAGTATTTT. This codes for CASSLSSQSTDTQYF. The chain employs TRBV27 and TRBJ2-3, with no clear D. The V end lost 0 bases, the J end lost 0 bases, and 7 bases lay between the germline ends. This CDR3 comprises 15 residues. Germline lookup yields CDR1 MNHEY and CDR2 SMNVEV (reference sequence).

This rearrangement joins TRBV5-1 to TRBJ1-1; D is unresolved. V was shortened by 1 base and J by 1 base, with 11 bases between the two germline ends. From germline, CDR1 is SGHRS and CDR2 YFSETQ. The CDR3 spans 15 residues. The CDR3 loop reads CASSLSAGGNTEAFF. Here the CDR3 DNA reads TGCGCCAGCAGCTTGAGCGCAGGTGGGAACACTGAAGCTTTCTTT.

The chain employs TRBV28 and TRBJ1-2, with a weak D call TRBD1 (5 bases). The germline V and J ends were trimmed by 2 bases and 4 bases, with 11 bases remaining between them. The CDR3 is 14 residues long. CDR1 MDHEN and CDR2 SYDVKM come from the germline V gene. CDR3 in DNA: TGTGCCAGCAGTTTAGGGTATGGGGCCTATGGCTACACCTTC. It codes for CASSLGYGAYGYTF.

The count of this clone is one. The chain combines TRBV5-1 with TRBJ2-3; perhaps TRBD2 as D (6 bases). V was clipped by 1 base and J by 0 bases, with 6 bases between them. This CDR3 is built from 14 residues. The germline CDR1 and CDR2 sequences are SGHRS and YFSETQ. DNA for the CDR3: TGCGCCAGCAGCTTGAGCGGGAGCACAGATACGCAGTATTTT. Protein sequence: CASSLSGSTDTQYF.

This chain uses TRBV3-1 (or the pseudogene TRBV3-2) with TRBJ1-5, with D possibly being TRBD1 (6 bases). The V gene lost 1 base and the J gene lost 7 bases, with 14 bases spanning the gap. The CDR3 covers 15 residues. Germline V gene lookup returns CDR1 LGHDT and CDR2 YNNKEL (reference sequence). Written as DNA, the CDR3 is TGTGCCAGCAGCCAAGCGGAGGGGGGCGGGCAGCCCCAGCATTTT. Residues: CASSQAEGGGQPQHF.

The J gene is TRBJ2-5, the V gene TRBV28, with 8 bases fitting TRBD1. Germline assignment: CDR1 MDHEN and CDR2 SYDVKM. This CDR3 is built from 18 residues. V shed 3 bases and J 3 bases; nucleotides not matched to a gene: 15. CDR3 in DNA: TGTGCCAGCAGTTTCCCCCTTCTCCGGACAGGGCGGAAAGAGACCCAGTACTTC. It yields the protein CASSFPLLRTGRKETQYF.

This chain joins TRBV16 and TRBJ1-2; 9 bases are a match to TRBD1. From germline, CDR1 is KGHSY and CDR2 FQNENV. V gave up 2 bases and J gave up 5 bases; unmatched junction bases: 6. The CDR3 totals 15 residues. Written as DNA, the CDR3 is TGTGCCAGCAGCCAACCGGGACAGGGCCGATATGGCTACACCTTC. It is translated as CASSQPGQGRYGYTF.

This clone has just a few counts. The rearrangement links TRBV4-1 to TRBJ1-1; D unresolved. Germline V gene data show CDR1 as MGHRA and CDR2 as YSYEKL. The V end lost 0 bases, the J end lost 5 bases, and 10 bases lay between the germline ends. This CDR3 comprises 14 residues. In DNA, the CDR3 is TGCGCCAGCAGCCAAGATTCTTGGCGGACTGAAGCTTTCTTT. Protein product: CASSQDSWRTEAFF.

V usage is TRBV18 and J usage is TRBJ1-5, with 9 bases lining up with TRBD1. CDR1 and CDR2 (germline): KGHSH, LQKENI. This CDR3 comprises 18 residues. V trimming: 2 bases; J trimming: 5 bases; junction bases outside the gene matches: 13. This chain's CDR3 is CASSPNPGQGLTYQPQHF. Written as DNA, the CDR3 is TGTGCCAGCTCACCAAATCCGGGACAGGGCCTTACTTATCAGCCCCAGCATTTT.

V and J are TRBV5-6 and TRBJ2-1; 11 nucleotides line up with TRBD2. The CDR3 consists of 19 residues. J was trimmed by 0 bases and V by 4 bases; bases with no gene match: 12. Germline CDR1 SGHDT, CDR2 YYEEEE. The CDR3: CASSGLTSGTLVSYNEQFF. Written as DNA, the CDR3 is TGTGCCAGCAGCGGACTGACTAGCGGGACGTTGGTCTCCTACAATGAGCAGTTCTTC. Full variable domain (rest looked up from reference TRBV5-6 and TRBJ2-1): DAGVTQSPTHLIKTRGQQVTLRCSPKSGHDTVSWYQQALGQGPQFIFQYYEEEERQRGNFPDRFSGHQFPNYSSELNVNALLLGDSALYLCASSGLTSGTLVSYNEQFFGPGTRLTVL.